One sample yielded the 21 T cell receptor beta chains listed below, sequenced in a study of cytomegalovirus exposure and HLA in healthy donors. 13 Jbeta primers and 60 Vbeta primers were used for the PCR. Sequencing was performed with immunoSEQ multiplex PCR; in TCRdb, only in-frame clones are kept and a portion is missing. Of 70,000 or so clones in the sample, roughly four fifths were seen once. The sequenced sample was PBMCs. The receptors shown here come from a man aged 18 to 29 in good health and CMV-seronegative.

J is TRBJ2-5 and V is TRBV7-2; 11 bases map to TRBD2. The CDR3 extends over 16 amino acids. Germline values: CDR1 SGHTA, CDR2 FQGNSA. Trimming removed 4 bases from V and 2 bases from J; junction bases left unmatched: 6. The CDR3, as DNA: TGTGCCAGCAGCTCCCCGGGACTAGCGGTTCAAGAGACCCAGTACTTC. Its protein product is CASSSPGLAVQETQYF.

This clone was observed a handful of times. The V gene is TRBV21-1, the J gene TRBJ1-4. TRBV21-1 is a pseudogene locus. The CDR3 length is 16 residues. CDR3 sequence (DNA): TGTGCCAGCAGCAAACTCCCAGGAGGGATTAATGAAAAACTGTTTTTT. This codes for CASSKLPGGINEKLFF.

The J gene is TRBJ1-5, the V gene TRBV5-1, with 7 bases aligning to TRBD1. This CDR3 comprises 17 residues. The germline V gene has CDR1 SGHRS and CDR2 YFSETQ. V was pared by 3 bases and J by 1 base, with 10 bases of the junction left unmatched. The CDR3 DNA reads as TGCGCCAGCAGCTCAACAGGGGCAGGGGCGAGCAATCAGCCCCAGCATTTT. Protein product: CASSSTGAGASNQPQHF.

This chain links TRBV6-6 with TRBJ2-3, with TRBD1 matching over 8 bases. The germline V gene has CDR1 MNHNY and CDR2 SVGAGI (reference sequence). This CDR3 has 15 amino acids. The ends lost 0 bases at V and 1 base at J; junction bases unmatched: 0. The DNA of the CDR3 is TGTGCCAGCAGTTACTCACAGGGGGGCACAGATACGCAGTATTTT. Encoded protein: CASSYSQGGTDTQYF.

The chain is built from TRBV7-9 and TRBJ2-7, with 11 bases that match TRBD2. Per the germline V gene, CDR1 is SEHNR and CDR2 is FQNEAQ (reference sequence). This CDR3 has 16 residues. The trim removed 5 bases at V and 5 bases at J, leaving 11 bases unmatched. DNA of the CDR3: TGTGCCAGCAGCCCTATTAGCGGGAGGGCCGGACACGAGCAGTACTTC. Its translation is CASSPISGRAGHEQYF.

This chain links TRBV28 with TRBJ1-4, with a possible D match to TRBD1 (6 bases). Germline CDR1 and CDR2: MDHEN and SYDVKM. This CDR3 is built from 16 residues. V was clipped by 2 bases and J by 3 bases, with 13 bases between them. CDR3 DNA: TGTGCCAGCAGTTTAGGGGGGGCGCTGGCTAATGAAAAACTGTTTTTT. Translated, it gives CASSLGGALANEKLFF.

The chain is built from TRBV10-2 and TRBJ1-6; D possibly corresponds to TRBD1 (6 bases). The CDR3 runs to 13 residues. Germline V gene data show CDR1 as WSHSY and CDR2 as SAAADI. Trimming removed 8 bases from V and 7 bases from J, with 12 bases in between. CDR3: CASGAGENSPLHF. The CDR3 region has the DNA TGCGCCAGCGGGGCAGGGGAAAATTCACCCCTCCACTTT.

This clone has just a few counts. This rearrangement joins TRBV7-9 to TRBJ1-1; weak D call: TRBD1 (5 bases). The V end was cut by 2 bases, the J end by 3 bases, with 19 bases between. The V gene's germline CDR1 is SEHNR and CDR2 FQNEAQ (reference sequence). The CDR3 covers 17 residues. The chain's CDR3 is CASSLTLSGGGDTEAFF. The CDR3 DNA follows: TGTGCCAGCAGCTTAACCCTCTCGGGGGGAGGGGACACTGAAGCTTTCTTT.

In this sample, this clone turned up once. The rearrangement joins TRBV9 to TRBJ2-5; TRBD2 agrees at 12 bases. The CDR3 is made up of 24 amino acids. The J segment lost 0 bases and the V segment lost 0 bases, leaving 24 bases of the junction unmatched. CDR1 SGDLS and CDR2 YYNGEE come from the germline V gene. In DNA form, the CDR3 reads TGTGCCAGCAGCGTAGGACCTCATCCCACTTCCGGGACTAGCGGGTCTTCGAACCAAGAGACCCAGTACTTC. Protein: CASSVGPHPTSGTSGSSNQETQYF. Supplemented by reference TRBV9 and TRBJ2-5, the full variable domain reads DSGVTQTPKHLITATGQRVTLRCSPRSGDLSVYWYQQSLDQGLQFLIQYYNGEERAKGNILERFSAQQFPDLHSELNLSSLELGDSALYFCASSVGPHPTSGTSGSSNQETQYFGPGTRLLVL.

This clone appeared a single time. The chain is built from TRBV19 and TRBJ1-2; D gene ambiguous. The CDR3 sequence is 17 residues long. The germline V gene has CDR1 LNHDA and CDR2 SQIVND (reference sequence). With 10 bases removed from V and 4 bases from J, the gap between germline ends came to 28 bases. CDR3: CATRSTFSPSGFYGYTF. CDR3 in DNA: TGTGCCACCAGATCTACATTTTCCCCCTCAGGATTCTATGGCTACACCTTC.

This clone came up once. CDR3 sequence: CASLGDSNTYEQYF. In nucleotides, the CDR3 is TGTGCCAGCTTAGGGGACAGCAACACCTACGAGCAGTACTTC. The chain is built from TRBV2 and TRBJ2-7; 7 bases align to TRBD1. The germline V gene has CDR1 SNHLY and CDR2 FYNNEI. The CDR3 length is 14 residues. V lost 8 bases and J lost 2; bases outside the gene matches: 9.

The chain is built from TRBV28 and TRBJ1-1, with D possibly matching TRBD1 (6 bases). Trimming left V 2 bases short and J 11 bases short, with 15 bases between. Per the germline V gene, CDR1 is MDHEN and CDR2 is SYDVKM. The length of the CDR3 is 13 residues. DNA of the CDR3: TGTGCCAGCAGTTTAAGACAGGTGGTCTCGGCTTTCTTT. Translated, it gives CASSLRQVVSAFF.

The chain recombines TRBV19 with TRBJ2-3, with 11 bases lining up with TRBD2. With 5 bases clipped from V and 0 bases from J, the junction kept 19 bases outside the gene matches. The CDR3 spans 21 residues. Per germline, CDR1 LNHDA and CDR2 SQIVND (reference sequence). The CDR3 is CASSPGRLAGTIQTSTDTQYF. Here the CDR3 DNA reads TGTGCCAGTAGTCCGGGCAGACTAGCGGGAACCATACAAACGAGCACAGATACGCAGTATTTT. The complete variable domain, with remaining parts taken from reference TRBV19 and TRBJ2-3, reads DGGITQSPKYLFRKEGQNVTLSCEQNLNHDAMYWYRQDPGQGLRLIYYSQIVNDFQKGDIAEGYSVSREKKESFPLTVTSAQKNPTAFYLCASSPGRLAGTIQTSTDTQYFGPGTRLTVL.

The chain recombines TRBV28 with TRBJ2-5; maybe TRBD2 (6 bases). The V gene lost 7 bases and the J gene lost 4 bases, with 10 bases spanning the gap. CDR1 is MDHEN and CDR2 is SYDVKM in the germline V gene. The CDR3 loop spans 12 amino acids. This chain's CDR3 is CASTDGGETQYF. The CDR3 DNA is TGTGCCAGCACGGACGGGGGAGAGACCCAGTACTTC.

This sequence joins TRBV19 and TRBJ1-5; D not certain. Germline V CDR1 and CDR2: LNHDA, SQIVND (reference sequence). The CDR3 has 14 residues. The ends were cut back, 3 bases at V and 6 bases at J, with 12 bases in the middle. In DNA form, the CDR3 reads TGTGCCAGTAGTATCCTCGGGTCTGGTCAGCCCCAGCATTTT. Encoded protein: CASSILGSGQPQHF.

The chain uses TRBV5-1 and TRBJ1-5; TRBD1 agrees at 7 bases. Germline-derived CDR1 and CDR2 are SGHRS and YFSETQ. The length of the CDR3 is 15 residues. J lost 2 bases, V lost 4 bases, and 6 bases had no gene match. CDR3 nucleotides: TGCGCCAGCAGCCTTGGCGGACAGGGCAATCAGCCCCAGCATTTT. Translation: CASSLGGQGNQPQHF.

This chain connects TRBV27 to TRBJ1-1; maybe TRBD1 (5 bases). CDR1 is MNHEY, CDR2 SMNVEV, per germline (reference sequence). The V end was cut by 6 bases, the J end by 4 bases, with 9 bases between. The length of the CDR3 is 12 residues. CDR3 nucleotides: TGTGCCAGCAGAACAGGCTCCACTGAAGCTTTCTTT. Translation gives CASRTGSTEAFF.

The V and J genes are TRBV5-4 and TRBJ1-1, with TRBD1 matching over 9 bases. V dropped 4 bases and J dropped 4; count of bases not matched to a gene: 11. Germline values: CDR1 SGHNT, CDR2 YYREEE (reference sequence). The CDR3 extends over 16 amino acids. The CDR3 nucleotides read TGTGCCAGCAGCCAGGGGAAACAGGGGGCCGTCACTGAAGCTTTCTTT. Translation gives CASSQGKQGAVTEAFF. The complete variable domain, with remaining parts taken from reference TRBV5-4 and TRBJ1-1, reads ETGVTQSPTHLIKTRGQQVTLRCSSQSGHNTVSWYQQALGQGPQFIFQYYREEENGRGNFPPRFSGLQFPNYSSELNVNALELDDSALYLCASSQGKQGAVTEAFFGQGTRLTVV.

The chain has TRBV27 and TRBJ2-7; 11 bases map to TRBD2. The V gene's germline CDR1 is MNHEY and CDR2 SMNVEV (reference sequence). The junction had 8 bases not matched to a gene; V was cut back by 1 base and J by 6 bases. The CDR3 loop spans 16 amino acids. CDR3 sequence reads: CASSLLAGGPFSEQYF. The CDR3 DNA sequence: TGTGCCAGCAGTTTATTAGCGGGGGGGCCTTTTTCCGAGCAGTACTTC.

As for this clone: The germline gene is not matched at one end of the junction; a read error may be the cause. The chain recombines TRBV7-7 with TRBJ2-2; 11 bases agree with TRBD2. The CDR3 loop spans 17 amino acids. Germline V gene sequence: CDR1 SSHAT, CDR2 FNYEAQ (reference sequence). The CDR3 DNA follows: TGTGCTAGCAGCTTACGGACTAGCGGGCCCAACACCGGGGAGCTGTTTTTT. This codes for CASSLRTSGPNTGELFF.

The chain uses TRBV7-9 and TRBJ2-4, with D possibly being TRBD1 (8 bases). Germline V gene lookup returns CDR1 SEHNR and CDR2 FQNEAQ (reference sequence). CDR3 length: 16 amino acids. The V end lost 2 bases, the J end lost 2 bases, and 13 bases lay between the germline ends. Here the CDR3 DNA reads TGTGCCAGCAGCTTACGACAGGGGACTACCAAAAACATTCAGTACTTC. This gives the protein CASSLRQGTTKNIQYF.